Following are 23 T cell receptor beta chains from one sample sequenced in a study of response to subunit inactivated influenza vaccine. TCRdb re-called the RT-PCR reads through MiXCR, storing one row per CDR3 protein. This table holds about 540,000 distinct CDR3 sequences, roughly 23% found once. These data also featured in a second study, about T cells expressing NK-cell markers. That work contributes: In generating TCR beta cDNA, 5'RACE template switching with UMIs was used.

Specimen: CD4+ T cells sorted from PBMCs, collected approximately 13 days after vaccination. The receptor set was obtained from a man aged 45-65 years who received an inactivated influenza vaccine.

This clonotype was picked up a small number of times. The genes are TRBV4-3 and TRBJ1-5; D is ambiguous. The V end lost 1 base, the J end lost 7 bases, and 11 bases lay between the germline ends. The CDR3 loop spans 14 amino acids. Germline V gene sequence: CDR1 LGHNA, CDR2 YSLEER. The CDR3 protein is CASSQVHTGQPQHF. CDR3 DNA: TGCGCCAGCAGCCAAGTTCATACGGGCCAGCCCCAGCATTTT.

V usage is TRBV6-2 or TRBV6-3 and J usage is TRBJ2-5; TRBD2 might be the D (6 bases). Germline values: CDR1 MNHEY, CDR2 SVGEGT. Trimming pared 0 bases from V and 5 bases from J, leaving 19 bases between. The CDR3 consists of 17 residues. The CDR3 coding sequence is TGTGCCAGCAGTTACTCGAAGTGGCCGGGACTTACGGAGACCCAGTACTTC. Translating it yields CASSYSKWPGLTETQYF.

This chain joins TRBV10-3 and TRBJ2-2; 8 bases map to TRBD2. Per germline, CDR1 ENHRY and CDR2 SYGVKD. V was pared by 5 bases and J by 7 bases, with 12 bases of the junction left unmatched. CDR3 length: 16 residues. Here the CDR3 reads CAISPGVAGIGGELFF. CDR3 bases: TGTGCCATCAGTCCCGGGGTAGCGGGAATAGGCGGGGAGCTGTTTTTT.

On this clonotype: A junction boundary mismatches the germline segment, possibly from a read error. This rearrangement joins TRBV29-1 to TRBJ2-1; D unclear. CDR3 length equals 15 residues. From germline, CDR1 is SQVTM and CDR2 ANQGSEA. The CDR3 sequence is CSVDSPSSSYNDQFF. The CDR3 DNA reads TGCAGCGTTGACTCGCCCTCGAGCTCCTACAATGACCAGTTCTTC.

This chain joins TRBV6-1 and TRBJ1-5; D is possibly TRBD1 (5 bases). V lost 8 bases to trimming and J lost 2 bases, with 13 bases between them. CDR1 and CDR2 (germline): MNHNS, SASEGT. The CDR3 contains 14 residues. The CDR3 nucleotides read TGTGCCAGCCGGGGACGGGAAGGCAATCAGCCCCAGCATTTT. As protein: CASRGREGNQPQHF.

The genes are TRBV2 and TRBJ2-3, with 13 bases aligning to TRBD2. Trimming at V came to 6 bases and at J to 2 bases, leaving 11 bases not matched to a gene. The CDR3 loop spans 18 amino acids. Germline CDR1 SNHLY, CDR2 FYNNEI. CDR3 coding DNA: TGTGCCAGCAGAGCCGGACTAGCGGGGGACTTCCCCACAGATACGCAGTATTTT. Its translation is CASRAGLAGDFPTDTQYF.

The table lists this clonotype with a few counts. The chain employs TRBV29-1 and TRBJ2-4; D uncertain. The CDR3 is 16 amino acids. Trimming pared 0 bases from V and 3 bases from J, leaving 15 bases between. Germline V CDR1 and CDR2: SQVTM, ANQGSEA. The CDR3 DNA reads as TGCAGCGTTGAAGAGCCCACTCTAGTCGGCAAAAACATTCAGTACTTC. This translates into CSVEEPTLVGKNIQYF. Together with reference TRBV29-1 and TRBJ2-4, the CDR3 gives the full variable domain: SAVISQKPSRDICQRGTSLTIQCQVDSQVTMMFWYRQQPGQSLTLIATANQGSEATYESGFVIDKFPISRPNLTFSTLTVSNMSPEDSSIYLCSVEEPTLVGKNIQYFGAGTRLSVL.

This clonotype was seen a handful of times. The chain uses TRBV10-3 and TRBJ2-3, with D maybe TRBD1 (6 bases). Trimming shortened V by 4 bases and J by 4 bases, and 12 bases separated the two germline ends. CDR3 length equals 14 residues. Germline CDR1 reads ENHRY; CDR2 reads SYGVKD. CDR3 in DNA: TGTGCCATCAGTGCCAAGGCAGGGGCAGATACGCAGTATTTT. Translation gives CAISAKAGADTQYF.

CDR3 sequence: CASNYGANVLTF. In nucleotides, the CDR3 is TGTGCCAGTAACTATGGGGCCAACGTCCTGACTTTC. This chain joins TRBV12-3 or TRBV12-4 and TRBJ2-6, with unresolved D. Trimming removed 9 bases from V and 3 bases from J, with 6 bases in between. The CDR3 is made up of 12 amino acids.

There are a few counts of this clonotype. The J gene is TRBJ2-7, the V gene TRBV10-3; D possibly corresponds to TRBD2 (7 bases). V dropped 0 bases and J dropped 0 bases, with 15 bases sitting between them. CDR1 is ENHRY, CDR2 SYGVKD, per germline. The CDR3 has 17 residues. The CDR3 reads CAISESKGGGFSYEQYF. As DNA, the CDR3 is TGTGCCATCAGTGAGTCGAAAGGCGGGGGCTTCTCCTACGAGCAGTACTTC.

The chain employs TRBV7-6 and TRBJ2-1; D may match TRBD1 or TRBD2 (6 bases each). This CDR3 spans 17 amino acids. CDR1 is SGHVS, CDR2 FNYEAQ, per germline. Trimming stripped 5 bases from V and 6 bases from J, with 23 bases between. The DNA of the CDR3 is TGTGCCAGCAGCCTTAATGCTCAGGGGAGGATGTCCAATGAGCAGTTCTTC. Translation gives CASSLNAQGRMSNEQFF.

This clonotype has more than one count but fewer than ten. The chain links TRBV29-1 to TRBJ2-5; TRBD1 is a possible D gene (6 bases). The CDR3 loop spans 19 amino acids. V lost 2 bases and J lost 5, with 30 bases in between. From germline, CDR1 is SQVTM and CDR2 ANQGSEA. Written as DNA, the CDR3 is TGCAGCGTTGAACGAGGACAGACTGGACGCTGGGGAAACGAGGAGACCCAGTACTTC. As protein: CSVERGQTGRWGNEETQYF. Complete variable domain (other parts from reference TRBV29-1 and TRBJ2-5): SAVISQKPSRDICQRGTSLTIQCQVDSQVTMMFWYRQQPGQSLTLIATANQGSEATYESGFVIDKFPISRPNLTFSTLTVSNMSPEDSSIYLCSVERGQTGRWGNEETQYFGPGTRLLVL.

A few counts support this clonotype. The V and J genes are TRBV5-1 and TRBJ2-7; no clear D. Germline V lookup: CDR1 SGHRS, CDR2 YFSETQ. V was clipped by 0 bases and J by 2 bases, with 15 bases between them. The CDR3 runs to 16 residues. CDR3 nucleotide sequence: TGCGCCAGCAGCTTGGAACCATTTGGGTCCGCCTACGAGCAGTACTTC. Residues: CASSLEPFGSAYEQYF.

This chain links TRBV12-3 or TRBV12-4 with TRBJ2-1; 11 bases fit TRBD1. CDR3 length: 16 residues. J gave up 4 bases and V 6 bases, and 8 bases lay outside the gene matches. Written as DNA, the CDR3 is TGTGCCAGCAGCGAGGACAGGGGGCATGGGTACAATGAGCAGTTCTTC. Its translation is CASSEDRGHGYNEQFF.

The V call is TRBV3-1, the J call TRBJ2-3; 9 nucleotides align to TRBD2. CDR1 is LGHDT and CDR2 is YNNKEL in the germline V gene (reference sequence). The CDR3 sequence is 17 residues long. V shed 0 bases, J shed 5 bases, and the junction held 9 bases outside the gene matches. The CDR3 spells CASSQEGLRGGLDTQYF. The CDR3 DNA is TGTGCCAGCAGCCAAGAAGGGCTGCGGGGGGGCTTAGATACGCAGTATTTT.

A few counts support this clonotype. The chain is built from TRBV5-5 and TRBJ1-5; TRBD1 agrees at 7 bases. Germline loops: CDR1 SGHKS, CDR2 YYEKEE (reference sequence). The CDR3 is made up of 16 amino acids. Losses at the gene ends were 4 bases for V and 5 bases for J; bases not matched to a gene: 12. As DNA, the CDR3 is TGTGCCAGCAGCCTCCATCCTGACAGGGTCGATCAGCCCCAGCATTTT. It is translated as CASSLHPDRVDQPQHF.

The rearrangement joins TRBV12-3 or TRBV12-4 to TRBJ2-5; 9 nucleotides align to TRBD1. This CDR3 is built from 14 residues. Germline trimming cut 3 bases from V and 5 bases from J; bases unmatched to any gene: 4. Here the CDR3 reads CASSFGTGLETQYF. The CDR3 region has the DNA TGTGCCAGCAGTTTCGGGACAGGGTTGGAGACCCAGTACTTC.

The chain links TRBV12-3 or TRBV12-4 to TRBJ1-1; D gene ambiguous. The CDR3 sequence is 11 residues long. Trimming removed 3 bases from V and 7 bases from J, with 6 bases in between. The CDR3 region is CASSLLNEAFF. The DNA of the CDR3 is TGTGCCAGCAGTTTGTTAAATGAAGCTTTCTTT.

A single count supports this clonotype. CDR3 coding DNA: TGCGCCAGCAGCCAAGCTTGGGGGGGCCGCGGCACAGATACGCAGTATTTT. Protein sequence: CASSQAWGGRGTDTQYF. The chain uses TRBV4-3 and TRBJ2-3; D perhaps matches TRBD2 (7 bases). Germline V gives CDR1 LGHNA, CDR2 YSLEER. This CDR3 contains 17 residues. The germline V and J ends were trimmed by 1 base and 1 base, with 15 bases remaining between them.

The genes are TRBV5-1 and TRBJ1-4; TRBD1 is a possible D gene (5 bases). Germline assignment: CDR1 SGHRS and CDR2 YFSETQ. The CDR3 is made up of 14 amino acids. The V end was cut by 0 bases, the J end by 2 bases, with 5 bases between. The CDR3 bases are TGCGCCAGCAGCTTGGCAGGGACTAATGAAAAACTGTTTTTT. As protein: CASSLAGTNEKLFF.

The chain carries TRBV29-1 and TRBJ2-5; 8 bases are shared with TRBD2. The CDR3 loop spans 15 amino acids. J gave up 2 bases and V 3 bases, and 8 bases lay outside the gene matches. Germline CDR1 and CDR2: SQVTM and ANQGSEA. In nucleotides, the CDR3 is TGCAGCGTTGATGGGCGACTAGCGTCTCAAGAGACCCAGTACTTC. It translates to CSVDGRLASQETQYF.

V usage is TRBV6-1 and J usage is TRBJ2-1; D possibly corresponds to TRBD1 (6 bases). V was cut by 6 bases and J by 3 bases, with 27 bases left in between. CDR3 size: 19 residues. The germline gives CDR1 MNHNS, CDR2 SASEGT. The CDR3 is CASSPRVTPDRRNYNEQFF. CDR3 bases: TGTGCCAGCAGCCCGAGGGTAACGCCAGACAGGCGGAACTACAATGAGCAGTTCTTC.

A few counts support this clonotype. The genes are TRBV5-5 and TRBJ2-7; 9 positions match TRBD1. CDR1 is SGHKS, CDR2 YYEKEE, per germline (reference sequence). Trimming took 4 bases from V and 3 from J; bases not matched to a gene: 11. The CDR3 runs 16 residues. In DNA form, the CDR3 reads TGTGCCAGCAGCGTAACCCCGGGACAGGGAAACTACGAGCAGTACTTC. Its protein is CASSVTPGQGNYEQYF.